These 27 T cell receptor beta chains were all obtained from the same sample, sequenced in a study of regulatory and conventional T cells in breast cancer. TCRdb used MiXCR to reprocess the PCR reads, holding one entry per CDR3 protein. The sample has approximately 200 distinct CDR3 sequences; 31% are singletons. The sample comprised regulatory T cells from blood. The receptors here all came from a female donor with breast cancer.

The chain combines TRBV7-3 with TRBJ2-7; 12 bases agree with TRBD2. Germline CDR1 reads SGHTA; CDR2 reads FQGTGA. CDR3 length: 15 residues. V lost 0 bases, J lost 4 bases, and 1 base stayed unmatched. In nucleotides, the CDR3 is TGTGCCAGCAGCTTAACCGGACTAGCGGGGTACGAGCAGTACTTC. Amino acids: CASSLTGLAGYEQYF. The complete variable domain, with remaining parts taken from reference TRBV7-3 and TRBJ2-7, reads GAGVSQTPSNKVTEKGKYVELRCDPISGHTALYWYRQSLGQGPEFLIYFQGTGAADDSGLPNDRFFAVRPEGSVSTLKIQRTERGDSAVYLCASSLTGLAGYEQYFGPGTRLTVT.

The V call is TRBV19, the J call TRBJ2-3, with 7 bases aligning to TRBD1. Germline lookup yields CDR1 LNHDA and CDR2 SQIVND (reference sequence). The length of the CDR3 is 14 residues. V lost 5 bases, J lost 6 bases, and 8 bases stayed unmatched. The CDR3 spells CASSRNLGGDTQYF. DNA for the CDR3: TGTGCCAGTAGTCGGAATCTAGGGGGCGATACGCAGTATTTT.

This clonotype was observed a single time. The chain recombines TRBV29-1 with TRBJ2-1; D call uncertain. Germline CDR1 reads SQVTM; CDR2 reads ANQGSEA. Trimming left V 5 bases short and J 7 bases short, with 12 bases between. The CDR3 length is 12 residues. CDR3 sequence reads: CSVRPDINEQFF. In nucleotides, the CDR3 is TGCAGCGTTCGTCCAGACATTAATGAGCAGTTCTTC.

This clonotype ranks as large. This rearrangement joins TRBV6-2 or TRBV6-3 to TRBJ2-7, with D perhaps matching TRBD1 (7 bases). Trimming pared 7 bases from V and 1 base from J, leaving 17 bases between. Germline assignment: CDR1 MNHEY and CDR2 SVGEGT. The CDR3 covers 15 residues. CDR3 protein: CASKLDREASYEQYF. The CDR3 DNA sequence: TGTGCCAGCAAACTCGACAGGGAGGCTTCCTACGAGCAGTACTTC.

As regards this clonotype: At one boundary the junction diverges from the germline segment, which might be a read error. The chain links TRBV4-2 to TRBJ2-3, with D unclear. This CDR3 is built from 17 residues. Germline CDR1 and CDR2: LGHNA and YNFKEQ. The DNA of the CDR3 is TGTGCCAGCAGCCAAGCTGGGGTAGCCACACCTCACAGATACGCAGTATTT. Translating gives CASSQAGVATPHRYAVF.

This clonotype rates as large. The V call is TRBV13, the J call TRBJ2-7; D is ambiguous. Germline CDR1 PRHDT, CDR2 FYEKMQ (reference sequence). The CDR3 covers 13 residues. V was trimmed by 5 bases and J by 3 bases, leaving 11 bases between them. CDR3 coding DNA: TGTGCCAGCAGCCGCGGTTATTACTACGAGCAGTACTTC. It specifies CASSRGYYYEQYF.

This clonotype showed up just a few times. The rearrangement joins TRBV7-9 to TRBJ2-3; 12 positions match TRBD2. Losses at the gene ends were 4 bases for V and 3 bases for J; bases not matched to a gene: 8. The germline V gene has CDR1 SEHNR and CDR2 FQNEAQ (reference sequence). The CDR3 runs to 17 residues. The CDR3 here is CASSSGRTSGKTDTQYF. The DNA for the CDR3 is TGTGCCAGCAGCTCCGGGAGGACTAGCGGGAAGACAGATACGCAGTATTTT.

By sample fraction, this clonotype is hyperexpanded. This chain connects TRBV7-2 to TRBJ2-3, with TRBD1 as a possible D gene (5 bases). The CDR3 sequence is 13 residues long. The germline V gene encodes CDR1 SGHTA and CDR2 FQGNSA. V was cut by 5 bases and J by 6 bases, with 12 bases left in between. The CDR3 nucleotides read TGTGCCAGCAGCCTTGGACGACAGGATACGCAGTATTTT. It encodes CASSLGRQDTQYF.

This clonotype was observed a handful of times. The rearrangement links TRBV12-3 or TRBV12-4 to TRBJ1-3; D ambiguous. The CDR3 runs to 17 residues. V gave up 3 bases and J gave up 0 bases, with 15 bases separating them. The CDR3 bases are TGTGCCAGCAGTTTTATGGGTTCGACAACCTCTGGAAACACCATATATTTT. Residues: CASSFMGSTTSGNTIYF.

Note on this clonotype: A much larger clone is a single base away; this may be a read error. The gene calls are TRBV7-3 and TRBJ2-2, with a possible D match to TRBD2 (7 bases). In germline, CDR1 is SGHTA, CDR2 FQGTGA. The length of the CDR3 is 13 residues. The CDR3 region is CASSKGESGELSF. As DNA, the CDR3 is TGTGCCAGCAGTAAGGGGGAAAGCGGGGAGCTGTCTTTT.

The chain combines TRBV6-5 with TRBJ2-1; D is ambiguous. The CDR3 is made up of 14 amino acids. V lost 8 bases and J 1 base, leaving 12 bases between the germline ends. Germline V gene lookup returns CDR1 MNHEY and CDR2 SVGAGI. The CDR3 DNA reads as TGTGCCAGCGAGGCCGAAAGGTCCTACAATGAGCAGTTCTTC. As protein: CASEAERSYNEQFF.

By share, this clonotype counts as large. The V and J genes are TRBV4-1 and TRBJ2-7, with 8 nucleotides matching TRBD1. The CDR3 spans 16 residues. Trimming took 2 bases from V and 2 from J; bases not matched to a gene: 8. Germline values: CDR1 MGHRA, CDR2 YSYEKL. The CDR3 DNA reads TGCGCCAGCAGCCAACCCGGACAGGGAATAGCCTACGAGCAGTACTTC. Amino acid sequence: CASSQPGQGIAYEQYF.

This clonotype is large. J is TRBJ2-7 and V is TRBV13; D might be TRBD2 (6 bases). The CDR3 totals 12 residues. V lost 5 bases, J lost 4 bases, and 9 bases lay in between. CDR1 is PRHDT, CDR2 FYEKMQ, per germline (reference sequence). CDR3 sequence: CASSHGTYEQYF. In DNA, the CDR3 is TGTGCCAGCAGCCACGGGACTTACGAGCAGTACTTC.

This clonotype was detected a few times. A much larger clone is a single base away; this may be a read error. The chain joins TRBV7-3 to TRBJ2-2; D unclear. Germline CDR1 is SGHTA and CDR2 is FQGTGA. V lost 2 bases and J lost 4, with 8 bases in between. There are 14 residues in the CDR3. The CDR3 DNA is TGTGCCAGCAGCTTAGGTATCATCACCGGGGAGCTGTTTTTT. It encodes CASSLGIITGELFF.

This clonotype is categorized as large. The chain employs TRBV7-3 and TRBJ2-2; TRBD1 might be the D (6 bases). V gave up 6 bases and J gave up 7 bases, with 12 bases separating them. Germline V CDR1 and CDR2: SGHTA, FQGTGA. CDR3 length: 13 amino acids. The CDR3 coding sequence is TGTGCCAGCAGTAAGGGGGAAAGCGGGGAGCTGTTTTTT. It translates to CASSKGESGELFF.

This chain links TRBV6-2 or TRBV6-3 with TRBJ2-7, with 8 bases lining up with TRBD1. V lost 9 bases to trimming and J lost 3 bases; unmatched junction nucleotides: 4. The CDR3 consists of 12 residues. The V gene's germline CDR1 is MNHEY and CDR2 SVGEGT. CDR3 coding DNA: TGTGCCAGTGGACAGGGCAACTACGAGCAGTACTTC. This translates into CASGQGNYEQYF.

V is TRBV19 and J is TRBJ2-2; no reliable D call. Germline V gives CDR1 LNHDA, CDR2 SQIVND (reference sequence). The CDR3 is 14 amino acids. V lost 3 bases and J 6 bases, leaving 11 bases between the germline ends. CDR3 bases: TGTGCCAGTAGTATTCTAACGGCGGCCGGGGAGCTGTTTTTT. This sequence encodes CASSILTAAGELFF.

About this clonotype itself: A much larger clone lies a single base off, so this may be a read error. This chain connects TRBV7-9 to TRBJ2-3; 9 bases match TRBD1. Germline trimming cut 5 bases from V and 4 bases from J; bases unmatched to any gene: 10. This CDR3 has 16 amino acids. In germline, CDR1 is SEHNR, CDR2 FQNEAQ (reference sequence). This CDR3 is CASSNLVGQGSDTQYF. Written as DNA, the CDR3 is TGTGCCAGCAGCAACCTTGTGGGACAGGGCTCAGATACGCAGTATTTT.

By share, this clonotype counts as large. The CDR3 DNA follows: TGCAGTGCTAGAGAAAGCACTGGACTAGCGGGCTACGAGCAGTACTTC. Translated: CSARESTGLAGYEQYF. The chain links TRBV20-1 to TRBJ2-7, with 11 bases identical to TRBD2. Per the germline V gene, CDR1 is DFQATT and CDR2 is SNEGSKA (reference sequence). The trim removed 0 bases at V and 3 bases at J, leaving 7 bases unmatched. The CDR3 is made up of 16 amino acids.

By share of the sample, this clonotype is large. The chain employs TRBV28 and TRBJ1-5, with D hard to call. The CDR3 totals 14 residues. Trimming took 1 base from V and 3 from J, leaving 7 bases between them. Per germline, CDR1 MDHEN and CDR2 SYDVKM. The CDR3 sequence: CASSLSTYNQPQHF. The CDR3 DNA reads TGTGCCAGCAGTTTATCAACATACAATCAGCCCCAGCATTTT.

The genes are TRBV6-5 and TRBJ1-1; D ambiguous. Germline lookup yields CDR1 MNHEY and CDR2 SVGAGI. Trimming removed 5 bases at V and 4 bases at J, with 11 bases between. This CDR3 comprises 13 residues. CDR3 protein: CASSPFGLTEAFF. The CDR3 DNA sequence: TGTGCCAGCAGTCCTTTCGGGCTCACTGAAGCTTTCTTT.

This clonotype was recorded a few times. This rearrangement joins TRBV7-3 to TRBJ1-1; D ambiguous. The germline CDR1 and CDR2 sequences are SGHTA and FQGTGA. This CDR3 is built from 14 residues. V lost 2 bases to trimming and J lost 4 bases, with 11 bases between them. The CDR3 reads CASSLDWRVTEAFF. CDR3 nucleotides: TGTGCCAGCAGCTTAGATTGGAGGGTCACTGAAGCTTTCTTT.

This clonotype is large (0.1 to 1%) in the sample. V and J are TRBV7-8 and TRBJ1-1; D is possibly TRBD1 (6 bases). Germline V gives CDR1 SGHVS, CDR2 FQNEAQ. The CDR3 is 14 residues long. V lost 1 base and J lost 1, with 7 bases in between. CDR3 sequence (DNA): TGTGCCAGCAGCTTAGAAGGGGGGAACACTGAAGCTTTCTTT. Translation gives CASSLEGGNTEAFF.

Of note for this clonotype: A much larger clone is a single base away; this may be a read error. The chain is built from TRBV28 and TRBJ1-2; D is uncertain. In germline, CDR1 is MDHEN, CDR2 SYDVKM. Trimming left V 6 bases short and J 6 bases short, with 11 bases between. The CDR3 extends over 12 amino acids. As DNA, the CDR3 is TGTGCCAGCAGGTCCGGGCCGGATGGCTACACCTTC. Its translation is CASRSGPDGYTF.

This clonotype ranks as large. This chain uses TRBV11-2 with TRBJ2-1; D is perhaps TRBD2 (6 bases). The V gene lost 3 bases and the J gene lost 7 bases, with 16 bases spanning the gap. The CDR3 sequence is 15 residues long. Germline V lookup: CDR1 SGHAT, CDR2 FQNNGV. The CDR3: CASSFQGLAGNEQFF. The CDR3, as DNA: TGTGCCAGCAGCTTCCAGGGTCTGGCGGGGAATGAGCAGTTCTTC.

This clonotype was detected once. A read error may be the cause here, since a much bigger clone is one base away. The chain recombines TRBV10-3 with TRBJ1-1, with D unresolved. Germline V CDR1 and CDR2: ENHRY, SYGVKD. The CDR3 totals 15 residues. The V end was cut by 1 base, the J end by 1 base, with 10 bases between. For the CDR3, the DNA is TGTGCCATCAGTGAGTGGGAACATCAGAACACTGAAGCTTTCTTT. Encoded protein: CAISEWEHQNTEAFF.

This clonotype rates as hyperexpanded (1% or more). The rearrangement joins TRBV20-1 to TRBJ1-5; TRBD1 might be the D (5 bases). Trimming left V 3 bases short and J 1 base short, with 7 bases between. The CDR3 covers 13 residues. Germline CDR1 reads DFQATT; CDR2 reads SNEGSKA (reference sequence). CDR3 DNA: TGCAGTGCTAGGTGGGACAGCAATCAGCCCCAGCATTTT. Its translation: CSARWDSNQPQHF.